These 8 T cell receptor beta chains came from one sample sequenced in a study of neurological immune-mediated disorders. TCRdb re-derived calls from the 5' RACE reads in MiXCR, one entry per CDR3 protein. The sample lists tens of thousands of distinct CDR3 sequences; roughly 3.9% were seen once. The sample consisted of PBMCs. The receptors were sampled from a man younger than 40 with multiple sclerosis.

This clonotype was found many times. The chain joins TRBV6-1 to TRBJ2-1; 13 bases are a match to TRBD2. Germline assignment: CDR1 MNHNS and CDR2 SASEGT. There are 15 residues in the CDR3. Trimming at V came to 6 bases and at J to 8 bases, leaving 7 bases not matched to a gene. The CDR3 coding sequence is TGTGCCAGCAGCGCACTAGCGGGGGGGCCCGATGAGCAGTTCTTC. Translating gives CASSALAGGPDEQFF.

This clonotype was seen many times. The V call is TRBV7-9, the J call TRBJ1-2; possible D gene TRBD1, 6 bases. Germline loops: CDR1 SEHNR, CDR2 FQNEAQ (reference sequence). Between the trimmed V and J ends, which lost 5 bases and 8 bases, there was a span of 15 bases. The CDR3 has 13 amino acids. This chain's CDR3 is CASSRTAFEGYTF. The DNA of the CDR3 is TGTGCCAGCAGCCGGACAGCATTCGAAGGCTACACCTTC.

This clonotype has at least ten counts. This chain links TRBV6-4 with TRBJ2-2, with TRBD2 as a possible D gene (5 bases). In germline, CDR1 is MRHNA, CDR2 SNTAGT. With 3 bases removed from V and 4 bases from J, the gap between germline ends came to 12 bases. CDR3 length: 15 amino acids. This chain's CDR3 is CASSEVVASTGELFF. The CDR3, as DNA: TGTGCCAGCAGTGAAGTGGTAGCGAGCACCGGGGAGCTGTTTTTT.

In this sample, this clonotype turned up many times. The rearrangement joins TRBV20-1 to TRBJ2-3, with D tentatively TRBD1 or TRBD2 (5 bases each). V lost 0 bases and J 6 bases, leaving 19 bases between the germline ends. The CDR3 has 16 residues. Germline V gene data show CDR1 as DFQATT and CDR2 as SNEGSKA (reference sequence). The CDR3 loop is CSARDSRNGDLDTQYF. The CDR3 DNA reads TGCAGTGCTAGAGATTCCCGAAACGGGGACCTCGATACGCAGTATTTT.

This clonotype has at least ten counts. This chain uses TRBV20-1 with TRBJ2-7; D may correspond to TRBD1 or TRBD2 (5 bases each). V was pared by 3 bases and J by 3 bases, with 15 bases between. The CDR3 runs 14 residues. Germline-derived CDR1 and CDR2 are DFQATT and SNEGSKA (reference sequence). CDR3 DNA sequence: TGCAGTGCTAGGGCTCAGGGACGAGGCTACGAGCAGTACTTC. Amino acid sequence: CSARAQGRGYEQYF.

This clonotype was counted at least ten times. This chain connects TRBV20-1 to TRBJ1-5, with a weak D call TRBD1 (6 bases). The germline V gene has CDR1 DFQATT and CDR2 SNEGSKA (reference sequence). Trimming removed 6 bases from V and 3 bases from J, with 18 bases in between. This CDR3 contains 15 residues. CDR3 in amino acids: CSAYALGTNNQPQHF. The CDR3 coding sequence is TGCAGTGCATACGCCTTGGGGACAAACAATCAGCCCCAGCATTTT.

There are many counts of this clonotype. V is TRBV6-5 and J is TRBJ1-5, with D tentatively TRBD1 (5 bases). The germline V gene has CDR1 MNHEY and CDR2 SVGAGI. There are 14 residues in the CDR3. The V gene lost 2 bases and the J gene lost 4 bases, with 9 bases spanning the gap. The CDR3 spells CASSYGGPNQPQHF. CDR3 DNA: TGTGCCAGCAGTTACGGGGGACCAAATCAGCCCCAGCATTTT.

This clonotype was seen ten or more times. This sequence joins TRBV3-1 and TRBJ1-1; D unclear. The ends were cut back, 4 bases at V and 6 bases at J, with 12 bases in the middle. This CDR3 has 13 residues. In germline, CDR1 is LGHDT, CDR2 YNNKEL (reference sequence). The chain's CDR3 is CASSPRVFAEAFF. As DNA, the CDR3 is TGTGCCAGCAGCCCTAGGGTTTTCGCTGAAGCTTTCTTT. The full variable domain, completed using reference TRBV3-1 and TRBJ1-1, is DTAVSQTPKYLVTQMGNDKSIKCEQNLGHDTMYWYKQDSKKFLKIMFSYNNKELIINETVPNRFSPKSPDKAHLNLHINSLELGDSAVYFCASSPRVFAEAFFGQGTRLTVV.